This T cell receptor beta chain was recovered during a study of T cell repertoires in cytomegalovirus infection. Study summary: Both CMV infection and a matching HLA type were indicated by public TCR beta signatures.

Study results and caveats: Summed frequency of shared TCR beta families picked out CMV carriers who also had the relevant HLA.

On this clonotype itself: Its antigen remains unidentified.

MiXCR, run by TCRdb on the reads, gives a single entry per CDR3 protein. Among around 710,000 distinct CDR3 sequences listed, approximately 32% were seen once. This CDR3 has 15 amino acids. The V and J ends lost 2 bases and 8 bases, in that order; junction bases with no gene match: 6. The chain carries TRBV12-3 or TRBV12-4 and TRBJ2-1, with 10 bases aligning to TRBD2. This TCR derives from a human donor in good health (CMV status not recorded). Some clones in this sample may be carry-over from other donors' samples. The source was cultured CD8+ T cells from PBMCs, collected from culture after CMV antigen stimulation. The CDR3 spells CASSLSGGAADEQFF. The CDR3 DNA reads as TGTGCCAGCAGTTTAAGCGGGGGGGCCGCAGATGAGCAGTTCTTC.